The 26 T cell receptor beta chains below all came from one sample that was sequenced in a study of T-cell reconstitution after alpha-beta-depleted transplantation in children. Preparation of the TCRbeta library used unique molecular identifiers. From the PCR reads, TCRdb called clonotypes with MiXCR, one entry per CDR3 protein. Of roughly 180,000 distinct CDR3 sequences in the sample, roughly 11% are singletons; the top ten hold about 12%. Specimen: PBMCs, collected before TCRalphabeta/CD19-depleted stem cell transplant. The receptors shown here come from a boy aged 2-9 years with acute myeloid leukemia, due to receive a stem cell transplant.

This clonotype was observed at least ten times. CDR3 region: CASSFWNTGELFF. The CDR3 region has the DNA TGTGCCAGCAGCTTTTGGAACACCGGGGAGCTGTTTTTT. The chain uses TRBV5-6 and TRBJ2-2; D gene uncertain. Trimming removed 2 bases at V and 1 base at J, with 3 bases between. The length of the CDR3 is 13 residues. Germline V lookup: CDR1 SGHDT, CDR2 YYEEEE.

This clonotype was picked up many times. The chain is built from TRBV14 and TRBJ2-6, with D unresolved. V dropped 4 bases and J dropped 0 bases, with 16 bases sitting between them. CDR3 size: 18 residues. Germline assignment: CDR1 SGHDN and CDR2 FVKESK. CDR3 protein: CASSPRSGRLSGANVLTF. In DNA form, the CDR3 reads TGTGCCAGCAGCCCCCGGTCAGGTCGACTCTCTGGGGCCAACGTCCTGACTTTC.

A word on this clonotype: Just one base apart from a much larger clone, this may be a read error. The chain has TRBV20-1 and TRBJ2-5; 9 bases agree with TRBD2. Matching the DNA end better, TRBJ2-1 makes the J call doubtful. Germline lookup yields CDR1 DFQATT and CDR2 SNEGSKA (reference sequence). This CDR3 is built from 16 residues. The CDR3 here is CSATRPIAGDQETQFF. The CDR3 DNA follows: TGCAGTGCTACCCGACCCATAGCGGGGGATCAAGAGACCCAGTTCTTC.

This clonotype was picked up a small number of times. The junction departs from germline at one end; a sequencing error may be responsible. CDR3 sequence: CCARDLGGSLAINEQFF. The CDR3 DNA reads as TGCTGTGCTAGAGATCTAGGCGGGAGCCTCGCCATCAATGAGCAGTTCTTC. The V call is TRBV20-1, the J call TRBJ2-1; 7 nucleotides line up with TRBD2. Germline V gene sequence: CDR1 DFQATT, CDR2 SNEGSKA (reference sequence). The CDR3 is 17 residues long.

This clonotype was seen at least ten times. The genes are TRBV10-3 and TRBJ1-2; 7 nucleotides match TRBD1. The V gene's germline CDR1 is ENHRY and CDR2 SYGVKD. The trim removed 2 bases at V and 6 bases at J, leaving 6 bases unmatched. The CDR3 covers 14 residues. The CDR3 region is CAISEVTGVNGYTF. CDR3 DNA sequence: TGTGCCATCAGTGAGGTAACAGGGGTAAATGGCTACACCTTC.

This clonotype occurred many times. The chain joins TRBV7-9 to TRBJ2-5; TRBD1 aligns across 8 bases. V trimming: 4 bases; J trimming: 5 bases; junction bases outside the gene matches: 15. Per germline, CDR1 SEHNR and CDR2 FQNEAQ (reference sequence). The CDR3 consists of 17 residues. CDR3 in amino acids: CASSWGRTGTGGETQYF. CDR3 coding DNA: TGTGCCAGCAGCTGGGGTCGGACAGGGACCGGAGGGGAGACCCAGTACTTC. Full variable domain (rest looked up from reference TRBV7-9 and TRBJ2-5): DTGVSQNPRHKITKRGQNVTFRCDPISEHNRLYWYRQTLGQGPEFLTYFQNEAQLEKSRLLSDRFSAERPKGSFSTLEIQRTEQGDSAMYLCASSWGRTGTGGETQYFGPGTRLLVL.

The V gene is TRBV28, the J gene TRBJ2-7, with TRBD1 matching over 7 bases. Germline lookup yields CDR1 MDHEN and CDR2 SYDVKM. V trimming: 6 bases; J trimming: 10 bases; junction bases outside the gene matches: 6. The length of the CDR3 is 11 residues. The DNA of the CDR3 is TGTGCCAGCAGACACGGACAGGTACAGTACTTC. Its translation: CASRHGQVQYF.

This clonotype was found many times. The gene calls are TRBV4-1 and TRBJ1-2; 8 bases agree with TRBD1. V lost 1 base to trimming and J lost 2 bases; unmatched junction nucleotides: 6. Germline assignment: CDR1 MGHRA and CDR2 YSYEKL. The CDR3 is 16 residues long. CDR3 DNA sequence: TGCGCCAGCAGCCAAGTGGGCAGGACAGGGAACTATGGCTACACCTTC. This codes for CASSQVGRTGNYGYTF.

This clonotype was seen at least ten times. The chain combines TRBV12-3 or TRBV12-4 with TRBJ2-2, with a tentative D call TRBD1 (6 bases). V was shortened by 5 bases and J by 4 bases, with 11 bases between the two germline ends. This CDR3 has 14 residues. This chain's CDR3 is CASSPQGFTGELFF. CDR3 DNA: TGTGCCAGCAGTCCTCAGGGGTTCACCGGGGAGCTGTTTTTT.

At least ten counts were recorded for this clonotype. V is TRBV6-5 and J is TRBJ1-3; a possible D gene is TRBD1 (5 bases). Germline CDR1 reads MNHEY; CDR2 reads SVGAGI. With 0 bases removed from V and 1 base from J, the gap between germline ends came to 10 bases. CDR3 size: 16 residues. CDR3 sequence: CASSYSGGGSGNTIYF. The CDR3 nucleotides are TGTGCCAGCAGTTACTCTGGGGGGGGGTCTGGAAACACCATATATTTT.

Points on this clonotype: A much larger clone is a single base away; this may be a read error. This CDR3 reads CASSLPTGTVVRGETQYF. The CDR3 DNA follows: TGTGCCAGCTCACTACCGACCGGGACAGTGGTTCGGGGAGAGACCCAGTACTTC. This rearrangement joins TRBV18 to TRBJ2-5; 7 bases are shared with TRBD1. Germline assignment: CDR1 KGHSH and CDR2 LQKENI. The V segment lost 4 bases and the J segment 4 bases; nucleotides outside the gene matches: 18. This CDR3 region has 18 residues.

Many counts were recorded for this clonotype. The V call is TRBV7-3, the J call TRBJ2-3; 10 bases map to TRBD2. Germline loops: CDR1 SGHTA, CDR2 FQGTGA. CDR3 length: 15 amino acids. Trimming removed 5 bases from V and 2 bases from J; junction bases left unmatched: 4. The CDR3 protein is CASSELAGNTDTQYF. The CDR3, as DNA: TGTGCCAGCAGCGAACTAGCGGGGAACACAGATACGCAGTATTTT.

This clonotype was counted a few times. The J gene is TRBJ1-5, the V gene TRBV30; possibly TRBD1 for D (5 bases). Per the germline V gene, CDR1 is GTSNPN and CDR2 is SVGIG (reference sequence). CDR3 length equals 13 residues. The germline V and J ends were trimmed by 7 bases and 10 bases, with 20 bases remaining between them. Here the CDR3 DNA reads TGTGCCTACTCCGAGGGACTGATCAGCCCCCAGCATTTT. This codes for CAYSEGLISPQHF.

This clonotype was counted many times. The chain recombines TRBV3-1 with TRBJ2-1; D gene ambiguous. The CDR3 consists of 13 residues. Germline V gene sequence: CDR1 LGHDT, CDR2 YNNKEL (reference sequence). The V end lost 1 base, the J end lost 5 bases, and 6 bases lay between the germline ends. In DNA, the CDR3 is TGTGCCAGCAGCCAAGGTGTCCACAATGAGCAGTTCTTC. It translates to CASSQGVHNEQFF.

Ten or more counts support this clonotype. The chain couples TRBV5-1 to TRBJ2-5; the match to TRBD2 covers 11 bases. V lost 4 bases to trimming and J lost 4 bases; unmatched junction nucleotides: 6. The germline gives CDR1 SGHRS, CDR2 YFSETQ. The CDR3 sequence is 15 residues long. The CDR3 coding sequence is TGCGCCAGCAGCCTCCAGACTAGCGGGGCAGAGACCCAGTACTTC. Translation gives CASSLQTSGAETQYF.

This clonotype was detected many times. The chain has TRBV4-1 and TRBJ2-7; the D gene could be TRBD1 or TRBD2 (5 bases each). The germline V and J ends were trimmed by 0 bases and 0 bases, with 9 bases remaining between them. Germline CDR1 and CDR2: MGHRA and YSYEKL. The CDR3 is made up of 15 amino acids. CDR3 amino acids: CASSQEWDASYEQYF. CDR3 nucleotide sequence: TGCGCCAGCAGCCAAGAGTGGGACGCCTCCTACGAGCAGTACTTC.

This clonotype was seen many times. The chain recombines TRBV2 with TRBJ1-1; no firm D call. V shed 5 bases and J shed 10 bases, with 11 bases lying between them. The CDR3 length is 11 residues. Germline CDR1 is SNHLY and CDR2 is FYNNEI. Here the CDR3 reads CASSRELPAFF. The CDR3 DNA reads TGTGCCAGCAGTCGGGAACTACCAGCTTTCTTT. The full variable domain, with the rest looked up from reference TRBV2 and TRBJ1-1, is EPEVTQTPSHQVTQMGQEVILRCVPISNHLYFYWYRQILGQKVEFLVSFYNNEISEKSEIFDDQFSVERPDGSNFTLKIRSTKLEDSAMYFCASSRELPAFFGQGTRLTVV.

Regarding this clonotype: One base away lies a much larger clone, so this may be a sequencing read error. The gene calls are TRBV20-1 and TRBJ2-3, with 9 positions matching TRBD2. This CDR3 region has 14 residues. V was clipped by 6 bases and J by 2 bases; unmatched bases: 6. Germline V gene lookup returns CDR1 DFQATT and CDR2 SNEGSKA (reference sequence). The CDR3 spells CSATLAGITDTQYF. In DNA form, the CDR3 reads TGCAGTGCCACTCTAGCGGGGATCACAGATACGCAGTATTTT.

This clonotype was found many times. This chain joins TRBV28 and TRBJ2-5, with D possibly matching TRBD2 (5 bases). CDR1 MDHEN and CDR2 SYDVKM come from the germline V gene. The CDR3 extends over 15 amino acids. Trimming pared 2 bases from V and 7 bases from J, leaving 17 bases between. Here the CDR3 reads CASSLRYGRRGTQYF. CDR3 bases: TGTGCCAGCAGTTTACGGTACGGCCGCCGGGGGACCCAGTACTTC.

This clonotype was found many times. The chain uses TRBV28 and TRBJ2-5; TRBD1 agrees at 8 bases. CDR1 and CDR2 from the germline V gene are MDHEN and SYDVKM. Losses at the gene ends were 1 base for V and 0 bases for J; bases not matched to a gene: 7. This CDR3 region has 17 residues. The CDR3 sequence: CASSLYPGQVYQETQYF. The CDR3, as DNA: TGTGCCAGCAGTTTATACCCGGGACAGGTGTACCAAGAGACCCAGTACTTC.

The table lists this clonotype with many counts. The chain uses TRBV5-1 and TRBJ1-3; no clear D gene. V was shortened by 5 bases and J by 2 bases, with 14 bases between the two germline ends. The CDR3 is 15 residues long. The germline V gene has CDR1 SGHRS and CDR2 YFSETQ. Here the CDR3 DNA reads TGCGCCAGCAGTGATACGGGTCCCCCTGGAAACACCATATATTTT. Amino acids: CASSDTGPPGNTIYF.

This clonotype was counted many times. The V gene is TRBV20-1, the J gene TRBJ1-5; possible D gene TRBD1, 6 bases. The germline V gene has CDR1 DFQATT and CDR2 SNEGSKA (reference sequence). The V end was cut by 1 base, the J end by 6 bases, with 16 bases between. This CDR3 is built from 15 residues. CDR3 sequence: CSARGGNRDGQPQHF. CDR3 DNA sequence: TGCAGTGCTAGAGGGGGTAACAGGGACGGTCAGCCCCAGCATTTT.

Ten or more counts support this clonotype. The rearrangement joins TRBV6-4 to TRBJ2-5; 10 bases line up with TRBD2. The V gene's germline CDR1 is MRHNA and CDR2 SNTAGT. The trim removed 5 bases at V and 2 bases at J, leaving 23 bases unmatched. The CDR3 loop spans 21 amino acids. CDR3 in amino acids: CASSQLPSMSGRGGKQETQYF. The DNA of the CDR3 is TGTGCCAGCAGTCAACTCCCCTCTATGAGCGGGAGGGGAGGGAAACAAGAGACCCAGTACTTC.

This clonotype was seen many times. The CDR3, as DNA: TGTGCCAGCAGTCAAGGTTTAGAAGGGCCATGGCGCACCGGGGAGCTGTTTTTT. Protein product: CASSQGLEGPWRTGELFF. The chain has TRBV28 and TRBJ2-2; no definite D call. In germline, CDR1 is MDHEN, CDR2 SYDVKM. The CDR3 runs to 18 residues. Trimming took off 5 bases at V and 4 bases at J, with 23 bases between the two ends.

This clonotype was recorded many times. V gene TRBV20-1 combines with J gene TRBJ2-3; TRBD2 agrees at 8 bases. J lost 2 bases, V lost 0 bases, and 7 bases had no gene match. This CDR3 comprises 16 residues. Germline assignment: CDR1 DFQATT and CDR2 SNEGSKA (reference sequence). The CDR3 sequence: CSARDPGGVTTDTQYF. CDR3 DNA: TGCAGTGCTAGAGATCCCGGGGGGGTAACCACAGATACGCAGTATTTT.

This clonotype was seen repeatedly, ten times or more. A read error may account for a junction end that differs from germline. The chain is built from TRBV7-7 and TRBJ2-5, with 12 bases matching TRBD2. The CDR3 extends over 18 amino acids. The germline CDR1 and CDR2 sequences are SSHAT and FNYEAQ (reference sequence). The CDR3 nucleotides are TGTGCTAGCAGCTTAGAGACTCCTAGCGGGGGGGTATCAGAGACCCAGTACTTC. As protein: CASSLETPSGGVSETQYF.